This T cell receptor (beta chain) was captured by sequencing in a study of T cell changes during pregnancy in multiple sclerosis. Method: immunoSEQ multiplex PCR; TCRdb's copy keeps in-frame clones and lacks some. The sample lists about 94,000 clones, approximately 93% occurring once. Germline V gene sequence: CDR1 MNHEY, CDR2 SMNVEV (reference sequence). CDR3 length: 14 residues. With 2 bases removed from V and 1 base from J, the gap between germline ends came to 8 bases. This TCR was recovered from a female donor with multiple sclerosis, enrolled in a pregnancy study. The sample was peripheral blood, taken after pregnancy. This chain uses TRBV27 with TRBJ1-1; D might be TRBD1 (5 bases). The CDR3 nucleotides read TGTGCCAGCAGTTTAAGGGGTGGGAACACTGAAGCTTTCTTT. Translated: CASSLRGGNTEAFF.